The rows below give T cell receptor beta chains drawn from one sample of a study of TIL therapy for anti-PD-1-resistant metastatic lung cancer. Using immunoSEQ multiplex PCR, the repertoire was profiled, and TCRdb retains in-frame clones only, with some absent. The sample lists 30,000 or so clones, 74% seen once, with 2.5% to 3% in the top ten. Sample: blood, taken at baseline. The source is a woman between 30 and 79 years old with non-small cell lung cancer. The CDR3 runs from the conserved cysteine through the conserved F or W. A D gene is named only where the DNA matches it firmly. Only some rows state a clone size, as once, few, many or a class for expanded clones.

d_call,clone_size,v_call,j_call,cdr3_nt,cdr3_aa
-,-,TRBV10-2,TRBJ1-2,TGCGCCAGCAGTGGCGGGGCCTCATCGGAGGTGTTTGGGGCTAACTATGGCTACACCTTC,CASSGGASSEVFGANYGYTF
-,few,TRBV28,TRBJ1-5,TGTGCCAGCAGATCCGACAATCAGGGCGAATATCAGCCCCAGCATTTT,CASRSDNQGEYQPQHF
-,-,TRBV28,TRBJ1-2,TGTGCCAGCAGTTTTGGGTTTGGCTACACCTTC,CASSFGFGYTF
-,-,TRBV19,TRBJ1-3,TGTGCCAGTAGTACCCGAGGACTGAACTCTGGAAACACCATATATTTT,CASSTRGLNSGNTIYF
TRBD1,-,TRBV5-1,TRBJ2-2,TGCGCCAGCAGCTCAGACAGGGCTGGGGAGCTGTTTTTT,CASSSDRAGELFF
-,-,TRBV28,TRBJ1-5,TGTGCCAGCAGTCAGGGGAATGTTGCGGGTCAGCCCCAGCATTTT,CASSQGNVAGQPQHF
TRBD1,once,TRBV19,TRBJ2-5,TGTGCCAGTAGTATAGTTTCATCTAACAGGGGGCCCCAAGAGACCCAGTACTTC,CASSIVSSNRGPQETQYF
-,few,TRBV7-9,TRBJ2-3,TGTGCCAGCAGCGAAACAGATACGCAGTATTTT,CASSETDTQYF
-,-,TRBV6-1,TRBJ1-2,TGTGCCAGCAGCATCGAACAGGTCCAATCGGGCTACACCTTC,CASSIEQVQSGYTF
TRBD1,-,TRBV14,TRBJ2-7,TGTGCCAGCAGCCAAGGACAGGGGTACGAGCAGTACTTC,CASSQGQGYEQYF
-,-,TRBV7-2,TRBJ2-7,TGTGCCAGCAGCTTTGGAGGGCGCTACGAGCAGTACTTC,CASSFGGRYEQYF
TRBD2,-,TRBV7-2,TRBJ2-1,TGTGCCAGCAGCTCCCCGGTACTAGCGGTATACAATGAGCAGTTCTTC,CASSSPVLAVYNEQFF
TRBD1,-,TRBV4-2,TRBJ1-6,TGTGCCAGCAGCCAAGGGGCAGGGGGTAGAGATAATTCACCCCTCCACTTT,CASSQGAGGRDNSPLHF
TRBD1,-,TRBV18,TRBJ2-7,TGTGCCAGCTCAAGGACAGGGTCCTCCTACGAGCAGTACTTC,CASSRTGSSYEQYF
TRBD2,-,TRBV27,TRBJ2-1,TGTGCCAGCAGTTCCCGGAGTAGCGGGAGGATTTGGGAGCAGTTCTTC,CASSSRSSGRIWEQFF
-,-,TRBV2,TRBJ1-1,TGTGCCAGCATCAGCAGCCGCATGAACACTGAAGCTTTCTTT,CASISSRMNTEAFF
-,-,TRBV2,TRBJ2-7,TGTGCCAGCAGCTCCGGGACGATTTACGAGCAGTACTTC,CASSSGTIYEQYF
TRBD2,-,TRBV19,TRBJ2-1,TGTGCCAGTAGTATCACTAGCGGGACTTACAATGAGCAGTTCTTC,CASSITSGTYNEQFF
-,-,TRBV27,TRBJ1-5,TGTGCCAGCAGTTTCCGTACAGATTACCAGCCCCAGCATTTT,CASSFRTDYQPQHF
-,-,TRBV29-1,TRBJ2-7,TGCAGCGTTGGGGACTCCTGGGGCGAGCAGTACTTC,CSVGDSWGEQYF
TRBD1,-,TRBV29-1,TRBJ1-1,TGCAGCGCCCTACCAGGACAGGGTAACACTGAAGCTTTCTTT,CSALPGQGNTEAFF
TRBD2,-,TRBV27,TRBJ2-7,TGTGCCAGCAGTAGGCGACGGGGGGACGAGCAGTACTTC,CASSRRRGDEQYF
-,-,TRBV6-1,TRBJ1-2,TGTGCCAGCAGTCCACGTATCTATGGCTACACCTTC,CASSPRIYGYTF
-,-,TRBV30,TRBJ1-6,TGTGCCTGGAGTCCGAGGGGGTCAGCGAGTAATTCACCCCTCCACTTT,CAWSPRGSASNSPLHF
TRBD1,-,TRBV6-1,TRBJ1-6,TGTGCCAGCAGTGGACAGGGGACAGGGGTTTCACCCCTCCACTTT,CASSGQGTGVSPLHF
TRBD2,few,TRBV6-6,TRBJ2-2,TGTGCCAGCAGGGGACTAGCCGAAACCGGGGAGCTGTTTTTT,CASRGLAETGELFF
-,-,TRBV29-1,TRBJ1-2,TGCAGCGTTCTAAGGGAGGATAGAATCGGCTACACCTTC,CSVLREDRIGYTF
TRBD1,-,TRBV6-5,TRBJ2-1,TGTGCCAGCAGCCACGACAGGGGGAAGACCCTGGATATGGTCTTC,CASSHDRGKTLDMVF
TRBD1,-,TRBV19,TRBJ2-1,TGTGCCAGTAGTGCCGGGACAGGGAGCTATCATGAGCAGTTCTTC,CASSAGTGSYHEQFF
-,few,TRBV12-5,TRBJ1-5,TGTGCTAGTGGTTCGGGACACGGAAATCAGCCCCAGCATTTT,CASGSGHGNQPQHF
-,-,TRBV6-4,TRBJ1-1,TGTGCCAGCAGATCTAGCGCGGGGGCGCTGGGCACTGAAGCTTTCTTT,CASRSSAGALGTEAFF
TRBD1,medium-sized,TRBV5-1,TRBJ1-2,TGCGCCAGCAGCTTGAGTGGACAGGGTAGTGATGGCTACACCTTC,CASSLSGQGSDGYTF
-,-,TRBV30,TRBJ2-1,TGTGCCTGGAGTGTAAGGGGAATTTTGAACAATGAGCAGTTCTTC,CAWSVRGILNNEQFF
-,-,TRBV14,TRBJ1-2,TGTGCCAGCAGCCAAGGGGCCAGGGTCTATGGCTACACCTTC,CASSQGARVYGYTF
TRBD2,-,TRBV19,TRBJ2-2,TGTGCCAGTAGTACTTTAGCGGGAGCCACCGGGGAGCTGTTTTTT,CASSTLAGATGELFF
-,-,TRBV2,TRBJ2-3,TGTGCCAGCAGGAAATACCGGACAGATACGCAGTATTTT,CASRKYRTDTQYF
-,-,TRBV5-1,TRBJ1-1,TGCGCCAGCAGCTTGGGGACATTCCTTCGCGGCACTGAAGCTTTCTTT,CASSLGTFLRGTEAFF
-,-,TRBV9,TRBJ2-6,TGTGCCAGCAGCGAGGGAGCCGGGGCCAACGTCCTGACTTTC,CASSEGAGANVLTF
-,few,TRBV28,TRBJ2-5,TGTGCCAGCAGTTTAGGGGAAACCGAATGGGAGACCCAGTACTTC,CASSLGETEWETQYF
-,-,TRBV5-1,TRBJ2-2,TGCGCCAGCAGCGAAGGGACCGGGGAGCTGTTTTTT,CASSEGTGELFF
-,-,TRBV11-2,TRBJ2-7,TGTGCCAGCAGCTTTAGGGGGGCCGAGCAGTACTTC,CASSFRGAEQYF
TRBD1,-,TRBV28,TRBJ2-7,TGTGCCAGCAGTTTCACAGGGGGCGAAAACGAGCAGTACTTC,CASSFTGGENEQYF
-,-,TRBV10-2,TRBJ2-5,TGCGCCAGCACCCCCGGGAGAATGAAGACCCAGTACTTC,CASTPGRMKTQYF
-,-,TRBV11-2,TRBJ2-7,TGTGCCAGCAGCTTAGAGGGGGGGACAGCTTACGAGCAGTACTTC,CASSLEGGTAYEQYF
-,-,TRBV2,TRBJ2-7,TGTGCCAGCAGTGAAGGGACAGCCCTACAGTACTTC,CASSEGTALQYF
TRBD2,-,TRBV5-1,TRBJ2-7,TGCGCCAGCAGCTTGGGTGGCGGGAGGGCCAGGTACGAGCAGTACTTC,CASSLGGGRARYEQYF
-,-,TRBV7-8,TRBJ1-6,TGTGCCAGCAGCTTATATGCGGGTTCACCCCTCCACTTT,CASSLYAGSPLHF
-,-,TRBV29-1,TRBJ1-4,TGCAGAGTCCAGGGCATATCCCATGGTGAAAAACTGTTTTTT,CRVQGISHGEKLFF